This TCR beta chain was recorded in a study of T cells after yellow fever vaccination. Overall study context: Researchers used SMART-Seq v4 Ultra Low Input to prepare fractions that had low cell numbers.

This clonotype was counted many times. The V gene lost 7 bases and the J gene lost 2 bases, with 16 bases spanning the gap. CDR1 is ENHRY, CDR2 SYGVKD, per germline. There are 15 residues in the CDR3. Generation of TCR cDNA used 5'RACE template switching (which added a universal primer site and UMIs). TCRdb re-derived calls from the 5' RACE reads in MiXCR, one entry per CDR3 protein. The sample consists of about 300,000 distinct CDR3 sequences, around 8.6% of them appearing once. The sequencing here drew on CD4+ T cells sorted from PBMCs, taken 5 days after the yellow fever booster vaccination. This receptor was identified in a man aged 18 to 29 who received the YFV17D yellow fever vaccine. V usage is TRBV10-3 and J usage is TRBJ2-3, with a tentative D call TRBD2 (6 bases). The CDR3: CAIKGRLEFTDTQYF. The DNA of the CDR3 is TGTGCCATCAAGGGTAGACTAGAGTTCACAGATACGCAGTATTTT.